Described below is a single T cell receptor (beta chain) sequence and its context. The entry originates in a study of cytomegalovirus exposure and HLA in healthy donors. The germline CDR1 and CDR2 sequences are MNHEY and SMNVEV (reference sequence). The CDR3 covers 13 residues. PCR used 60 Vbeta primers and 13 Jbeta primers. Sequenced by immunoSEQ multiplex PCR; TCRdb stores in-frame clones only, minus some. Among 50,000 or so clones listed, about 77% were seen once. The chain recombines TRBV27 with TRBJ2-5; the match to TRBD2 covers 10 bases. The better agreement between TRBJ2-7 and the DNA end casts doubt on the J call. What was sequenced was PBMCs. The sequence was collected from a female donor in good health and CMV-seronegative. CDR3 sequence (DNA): TGTGCCAGCAGTAAGCGGGAGGGGTACGAGCAGTACTTC. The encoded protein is CASSKREGYEQYF.